Presented here are 5 T cell receptor beta chains from one specimen sequenced in a study of cytomegalovirus exposure and HLA in healthy donors. PCR amplification relied on 60 Vbeta primers (plus 13 Jbeta primers). The table came from immunoSEQ multiplex PCR; TCRdb's copy has only in-frame clones and leaves some out. Found here are tens of thousands of clones, over 70% of them singletons; the top ten hold under 9%. The sequenced sample consisted of PBMCs. The receptors come from a man in his 60s in good health and CMV-seropositive.

The chain carries TRBV9 and TRBJ2-2; TRBD1 matches at 7 bases. The V gene end was trimmed by 3 bases and the J gene end by 4 bases; junction bases not matched to a gene: 9. CDR1 is SGDLS and CDR2 is YYNGEE in the germline V gene. The CDR3 extends over 16 amino acids. The CDR3: CASSGPRTGLTGELFF. The CDR3 coding sequence is TGTGCCAGCAGCGGTCCCCGGACAGGCCTCACCGGGGAGCTGTTTTTT.

This clone was observed a handful of times. The genes are TRBV7-2 and TRBJ2-2; D perhaps matches TRBD1 (5 bases). Germline V gene data show CDR1 as SGHTA and CDR2 as FQGNSA. V dropped 5 bases and J dropped 4 bases, with 11 bases sitting between them. This CDR3 is 14 amino acids long. CDR3 protein: CASSPGHITGELFF. The CDR3 DNA follows: TGTGCCAGCAGCCCCGGACATATCACCGGGGAGCTGTTTTTT.

The chain has TRBV29-1 and TRBJ1-1; 7 nucleotides match TRBD1. The CDR3 sequence is 14 residues long. Germline assignment: CDR1 SQVTM and CDR2 ANQGSEA. V was clipped by 5 bases and J by 0 bases; unmatched bases: 6. CDR3 DNA sequence: TGCAGCGTTTCCCGGACAGGAATGAACACTGAAGCTTTCTTT. Its protein product is CSVSRTGMNTEAFF.

The gene calls are TRBV9 and TRBJ2-2, with TRBD1 as a possible D gene (5 bases). The DNA end is a closer match to TRBJ1-3, so the J assignment may be wrong. The CDR3 has 17 residues. Germline V gene lookup returns CDR1 SGDLS and CDR2 YYNGEE. The CDR3 spells CASSAGMGGLTGNTIYF. CDR3 sequence (DNA): TGTGCCAGCAGCGCGGGGATGGGGGGACTAACAGGAAACACCATATATTTT.

The chain joins TRBV19 to TRBJ2-1; D is perhaps TRBD2 (7 bases). V lost 2 bases and J lost 6, with 14 bases in between. This CDR3 contains 15 residues. Germline CDR1 and CDR2: LNHDA and SQIVND (reference sequence). CDR3 protein: CASSITGGPGNEQFF. The CDR3 DNA follows: TGTGCCAGTAGTATAACCGGGGGGCCGGGCAATGAGCAGTTCTTC.